What follows are 9 T cell receptor beta chains derived from one specimen sequenced in a study of Tregs in tolerant kidney transplant recipients. Some clones are missing from TCRdb's copy, which holds only in-frame ones; the method was immunoSEQ multiplex PCR. The data hold 200,000 to 300,000 clones, with 84% observed a single time. The sample was CD4+ T cells from blood. The receptor set was obtained from a human donor in good health.

The CDR3 region is CASSPPRRQIWNYGYTF. CDR3 sequence (DNA): TGTGCCAGCAGCCCCCCGCGCCGGCAGATTTGGAACTATGGCTACACCTTC. V and J are TRBV7-9 and TRBJ1-2; D unclear. Germline V gene data show CDR1 as SEHNR and CDR2 as FQNEAQ (reference sequence). The CDR3 contains 17 residues. Between the trimmed V and J ends, which lost 5 bases and 2 bases, there was a span of 21 bases.

On this clone: A read error may produce the germline difference seen at one junction end. The chain carries TRBV18 and TRBJ2-5; D may be TRBD1 (7 bases). The V gene's germline CDR1 is KGHSH and CDR2 LQKENI. The CDR3 is 13 amino acids. The CDR3 region is CASAPGGKETQYF. CDR3 in DNA: TGTGCCAGCGCACCAGGGGGGAAGGAGACCCAGTACTTC.

CDR3 DNA: TGTGCCACCAGCAGAGATGTCGCCGGCGGATATGGCTACACCTTC. It yields the protein CATSRDVAGGYGYTF. This chain links TRBV15 with TRBJ1-2; no firm D call. V was trimmed by 0 bases and J by 5 bases, leaving 13 bases between them. This CDR3 comprises 15 residues. Per the germline V gene, CDR1 is LNHNV and CDR2 is YYDKDF (reference sequence).

This chain uses TRBV7-9 with TRBJ2-2, with D possibly matching TRBD2 (5 bases). This CDR3 has 13 amino acids. The V and J ends lost 1 base and 8 bases respectively, with 8 bases between them. Germline values: CDR1 SEHNR, CDR2 FQNEAQ (reference sequence). CDR3 sequence reads: CASSLGPGGELFF. For the CDR3, the DNA is TGTGCCAGCAGCTTAGGCCCGGGAGGGGAGCTGTTTTTT.

The gene calls are TRBV6-5 and TRBJ1-1, with D possibly TRBD1 on 5 matching bases. Trimming removed 5 bases at V and 3 bases at J, with 7 bases between. The CDR3 totals 12 residues. Germline CDR1 reads MNHEY; CDR2 reads SVGAGI. CDR3 sequence reads: CASSARDTEAFF. The CDR3 DNA reads TGTGCCAGCAGTGCCAGGGACACTGAAGCTTTCTTT.

V and J are TRBV12-5 and TRBJ1-2, with TRBD1 as a possible D gene (5 bases). CDR1 and CDR2 from the germline V gene are LGHNT and FRNRAP. The CDR3 length is 19 residues. The ends were cut back, 1 base at V and 7 bases at J, with 28 bases in the middle. This CDR3 reads CASGLGGYFDSVGAGGYTF. CDR3 bases: TGTGCTAGTGGTTTGGGCGGGTACTTCGACAGTGTCGGGGCTGGTGGCTACACCTTC.

The chain is built from TRBV5-4 and TRBJ2-1; 9 bases agree with TRBD2. This CDR3 contains 16 residues. Germline loops: CDR1 SGHNT, CDR2 YYREEE (reference sequence). J gave up 10 bases and V 4 bases, and 15 bases lay outside the gene matches. The CDR3 loop reads CASSLSPASGIREQFF. CDR3 in DNA: TGTGCCAGCAGCCTCAGCCCGGCTAGCGGGATTCGGGAGCAGTTCTTC. Together with reference TRBV5-4 and TRBJ2-1, the CDR3 gives the full variable domain: ETGVTQSPTHLIKTRGQQVTLRCSSQSGHNTVSWYQQALGQGPQFIFQYYREEENGRGNFPPRFSGLQFPNYSSELNVNALELDDSALYLCASSLSPASGIREQFFGPGTRLTVL.

The sample holds one count of this clone. The chain has TRBV6-5 and TRBJ2-7; unclear D gene. This CDR3 has 11 amino acids. Germline CDR1 is MNHEY and CDR2 is SVGAGI. The germline V and J ends were trimmed by 10 bases and 4 bases, with 11 bases remaining between them. DNA of the CDR3: TGTGCCACAATGGACCTTTACGAGCAGTACTTC. Translating it yields CATMDLYEQYF.

The V gene is TRBV6-5, the J gene TRBJ2-7, with D tentatively TRBD1 (5 bases). In germline, CDR1 is MNHEY, CDR2 SVGAGI. Trimming pared 4 bases from V and 0 bases from J, leaving 16 bases between. The CDR3 length is 16 residues. The CDR3 region is CASSSLPPGHSYEQYF. CDR3 nucleotides: TGTGCCAGCAGTTCTTTACCGCCAGGACACTCCTACGAGCAGTACTTC.